The entry that follows covers one T cell receptor (beta chain) sequence. The CDR3 ends on some other residue instead of the conserved phenylalanine or tryptophan, so this is likely a read error. Investigators prepared the TCR beta libraries by applying iRepertoire HTBI primers and Arm-PCR of CDR3 regions. TCRdb processed the multiplex PCR reads anew with MiXCR; each CDR3 protein has one entry. The table records roughly 420,000 distinct CDR3 sequences, roughly 17% of them present only once. The entry originates in a study of regulatory T cells in long-lasting Graves disease. Sample time point: newly diagnosed GD, antithyroid drugs for less than 3 months. PBMC-extracted RNA yielded the TCR library. This same sample was also taken into another study, of T cells in Graves' hyperthyroidism and ophthalmopathy. That study reports: The study left out patients who had uncontrolled infection, other autoimmune disease, pregnancy or lactation. With a median lead of around 5.9 months before onset, the model predicted ophthalmopathy.

The source material was peripheral blood mononuclear cells (PBMCs), sampled at new diagnosis, from a patient treated with antithyroid drugs. The TCR sequence derives from a young woman with Graves disease.

The CDR3 loop reads CATSGLRGETQYS. The CDR3 bases are TGTGCCACCAGCGGCCTTCGGGGGGAGACCCAGTACTCC. The chain couples TRBV15 to TRBJ2-5; TRBD2 is a possible D gene (6 bases). The germline V gene has CDR1 LNHNV and CDR2 YYDKDF (reference sequence). Trimming pared 5 bases from V and 5 bases from J, leaving 12 bases between. CDR3 size: 13 residues.